What follows are 11 T cell receptor beta chains derived from one specimen sequenced in a study of tumor-infiltrating lymphocytes in primary liver carcinoma. The researchers obtained blood RNA from unsorted whole blood and also extracted germline DNA. A primer in the constant region served to generate TCR beta cDNA from approximately 500 ng of total RNA. Slightly modified ARM-PCR with three nested multiplex PCR rounds yielded TCR beta libraries. With TRBV1-TRBV30 forward primers and a C-beta reverse primer, the first two PCR rounds were run for approximately 10 cycles each. MiXCR was run by TCRdb on the multiplex PCR reads, yielding one entry per CDR3 protein. This table holds 250,000 to 400,000 distinct CDR3 sequences, about 62% found once. Sequencing was carried out using peripheral blood. These receptors came from a man in his forties with primary liver carcinoma and hepatitis B virus infection.

This chain uses TRBV7-3 with TRBJ2-1; D assignment may be TRBD1 or TRBD2 (6 bases each). Trimming removed 5 bases from V and 9 bases from J, with 20 bases in between. This CDR3 comprises 15 residues. Germline V gene sequence: CDR1 SGHTA, CDR2 FQGTGA. CDR3: CASSEGGTRSLEQFF. The CDR3 region has the DNA TGTGCCAGCAGCGAGGGGGGAACCCGCTCGCTTGAGCAGTTCTTC.

This chain links TRBV10-3 with TRBJ1-3, with TRBD1 matching 7 bases. This CDR3 contains 15 residues. V shed 7 bases, J shed 1 base, and the junction held 7 bases outside the gene matches. Per germline, CDR1 ENHRY and CDR2 SYGVKD. CDR3 in amino acids: CAIMGEGASGNTIYF. CDR3 nucleotides: TGTGCCATCATGGGAGAGGGGGCGTCTGGAAACACCATATATTTT.

The gene calls are TRBV2 and TRBJ2-5, with D perhaps matching TRBD2 (6 bases). Trimming took 11 bases from V and 5 from J, leaving 15 bases between them. Germline V gene sequence: CDR1 SNHLY, CDR2 FYNNEI. This CDR3 has 12 residues. This CDR3 is CAGHGGGETQYF. The CDR3 DNA follows: TGTGCCGGGCACGGGGGTGGGGAGACCCAGTACTTC. The full variable domain, with the rest looked up from reference TRBV2 and TRBJ2-5, is EPEVTQTPSHQVTQMGQEVILRCVPISNHLYFYWYRQILGQKVEFLVSFYNNEISEKSEIFDDQFSVERPDGSNFTLKIRSTKLEDSAMYFCAGHGGGETQYFGPGTRLLVL.

Comments on this clonotype: A much larger clone lies a single base off, so this may be a read error. The chain carries TRBV29-1 and TRBJ2-3; D is uncertain. V lost 5 bases and J lost 6, with 9 bases in between. The germline V gene encodes CDR1 SQVTM and CDR2 ANQGSEA. The CDR3 is made up of 11 amino acids. The CDR3 region is CSVRRPDTQYF. CDR3 bases: TGCAGCGTTCGAAGGCCCGATACGCAGTATTTT.

Comments on this clonotype: Since the CDR3 does not end with the conserved phenylalanine or tryptophan, this likely comes from a read error. This chain connects TRBV28 to TRBJ2-1; D gene unclear. V shed 8 bases and J shed 8 bases, with 19 bases lying between them. Per germline, CDR1 MDHEN and CDR2 SYDVKM. The CDR3 has 14 residues. The CDR3 DNA reads TGTGCCAGCGATCGGCAGGACCCGAGGTATGAGCAGTTCCTC. Protein sequence: CASDRQDPRYEQFL.

As to this clonotype: Compared with germline, one end of the junction differs, possibly owing to a read error. The J gene is TRBJ2-2, the V gene TRBV11-2; TRBD2 aligns across 10 bases. CDR1 and CDR2 (germline): SGHAT, FQNNGV. This CDR3 contains 15 residues. CDR3 DNA: TGTGTCAGCAGCTCCGGACTAGCGGACACCGGGGAGTTGTTTTTT. Translation: CVSSSGLADTGELFF.

In its sample, this clonotype was seen many times. V and J are TRBV12-3 or TRBV12-4 and TRBJ2-1; tentative D call: TRBD2 (6 bases). V gave up 5 bases and J gave up 7 bases, with 21 bases separating them. The CDR3 extends over 16 amino acids. This CDR3 is CASSLMGGRRGNEQFF. As DNA, the CDR3 is TGTGCCAGCAGTCTTATGGGTGGGAGGCGAGGGAATGAGCAGTTCTTC.

This clonotype occurred many times. The gene calls are TRBV6-6 and TRBJ2-5; no definite D call. V was cut by 4 bases and J by 5 bases, with 11 bases left in between. Germline V CDR1 and CDR2: MNHNY, SVGAGI (reference sequence). CDR3 size: 13 residues. The CDR3 DNA reads as TGTGCCAGCAGTTTTCAGGCGAGGGAGACCCAGTACTTC. Protein product: CASSFQARETQYF.

Of note for this clonotype: Relative to the germline gene, one junction end is altered; a read error may explain this. The rearrangement links TRBV6-5 to TRBJ1-4; possibly TRBD1 for D (5 bases). Germline CDR1 reads MNHEY; CDR2 reads SVGAGI. The CDR3 sequence is 16 residues long. Here the CDR3 reads CASSYTQGSTNEILFF. Here the CDR3 DNA reads TGTGCCAGCAGTTACACCCAGGGATCAACTAATGAAATACTGTTTTTT.

Remarks on this clonotype: At one of its ends the junction is not consistent with the germline gene, which may arise from a read error. This rearrangement joins TRBV12-3 or TRBV12-4 to TRBJ2-5; 14 nucleotides agree with TRBD2. The CDR3 consists of 15 residues. In DNA, the CDR3 is TGTGCCAGCAGTGTGGGACTAGCGGGAGTAGAGACCCTGTACTTC. Translated: CASSVGLAGVETLYF.

Notes on this clonotype: A much larger clone sits a single nucleotide away, making a read error possible. DNA of the CDR3: TGTGCCAGCAGTCACTCGGGGGGGACCAATGAGCAGTTCTTC. Its translation is CASSHSGGTNEQFF. The chain joins TRBV6-2 or TRBV6-3 to TRBJ2-1; the match to TRBD2 covers 8 bases. Germline values: CDR1 MNHEY, CDR2 SVGEGT. The CDR3 has 14 residues.